Below, 28 T cell receptor beta chains from the same sample are listed, as sequenced in a study of blood T cell repertoires in COVID-19. Data came from immunoSEQ multiplex PCR; TCRdb stores just in-frame clones and leaves some out. The data contain more than 100,000 clones, nearly 90% of them singletons. The material sequenced was peripheral blood. The receptor set was obtained from a woman aged 55-70 years with COVID-19, enrolled during active disease.

The gene calls are TRBV20-1 and TRBJ1-1; D is ambiguous. Germline values: CDR1 DFQATT, CDR2 SNEGSKA (reference sequence). Trimming stripped 3 bases from V and 3 bases from J, with 5 bases between. The CDR3 covers 11 residues. The CDR3 region has the DNA TGCAGTGCTAGGAGTTACACTGAAGCTTTCTTT. Translated: CSARSYTEAFF.

This clone appeared a few times. The chain carries TRBV2 and TRBJ1-1; D uncertain. V gave up 7 bases and J gave up 1 base, with 4 bases separating them. Per the germline V gene, CDR1 is SNHLY and CDR2 is FYNNEI. This CDR3 comprises 11 residues. The CDR3 sequence is CASTGNTEAFF. In DNA form, the CDR3 reads TGTGCCAGCACCGGGAACACTGAAGCTTTCTTT.

The chain has TRBV19 and TRBJ1-5; TRBD1 might be the D (5 bases). CDR3 length: 14 amino acids. Germline values: CDR1 LNHDA, CDR2 SQIVND (reference sequence). V lost 6 bases and J lost 5, with 14 bases in between. The CDR3: CASRRTSGDQPQHF. DNA for the CDR3: TGTGCCAGTAGGAGGACATCGGGCGATCAGCCCCAGCATTTT.

The chain's CDR3 is CASSLGRGLRETKLYEQYF. In DNA, the CDR3 is TGTGCCAGCAGCTTAGGGAGGGGGCTTCGCGAAACGAAACTGTACGAGCAGTACTTC. The V gene is TRBV7-2, the J gene TRBJ2-7, with D tentatively TRBD1 (7 bases). CDR3 size: 19 residues. Germline CDR1 and CDR2: SGHTA and FQGNSA. The V end was cut by 1 base, the J end by 4 bases, with 26 bases between.

The chain links TRBV2 to TRBJ1-2, with TRBD1 identical over 10 bases. There are 13 residues in the CDR3. The junction had 2 bases not matched to a gene; V was cut back by 4 bases and J by 6 bases. The germline gives CDR1 SNHLY, CDR2 FYNNEI. The CDR3 nucleotides are TGTGCCAGCAGTGGACAGGGGGCGCATGGCTACACCTTC. Translation gives CASSGQGAHGYTF.

The chain couples TRBV12-3 or TRBV12-4 to TRBJ1-5, with TRBD1 as a possible D gene (5 bases). V was trimmed by 7 bases and J by 3 bases, leaving 10 bases between them. The CDR3 has 13 amino acids. The CDR3 sequence is CASKRGSNQPQHF. The CDR3 nucleotides are TGTGCCAGCAAAAGGGGCTCCAATCAGCCCCAGCATTTT.

The genes are TRBV19 and TRBJ1-2, with D unclear. Deletions cut 7 bases from V and 10 bases from J, with 16 bases between. This CDR3 has 12 residues. The germline gives CDR1 LNHDA, CDR2 SQIVND (reference sequence). In nucleotides, the CDR3 is TGTGCCAGTACCCCGTCGGGTTTCGACTACACCTTC. Protein: CASTPSGFDYTF.

J is TRBJ1-4 and V is TRBV7-2, with 11 bases fitting TRBD1. After removal of 5 bases from V and 7 bases from J, the junction contained 9 bases not matched to a gene. Germline V gives CDR1 SGHTA, CDR2 FQGNSA. CDR3 length: 16 residues. The DNA for the CDR3 is TGTGCCAGCAGCCGGTTTCCGGGACAGGGGGTTGAAAAACTGTTTTTT. Translation gives CASSRFPGQGVEKLFF.

This chain connects TRBV2 to TRBJ2-2; TRBD2 matches at 10 bases. Germline V gene sequence: CDR1 SNHLY, CDR2 FYNNEI. V lost 0 bases, J lost 4 bases, and 8 bases stayed unmatched. The CDR3 is 18 residues long. The chain's CDR3 is CASSEALRLAGVTGELFF. CDR3 sequence (DNA): TGTGCCAGCAGTGAAGCGCTTAGGCTAGCGGGGGTCACCGGGGAGCTGTTTTTT.

This chain joins TRBV6-6 and TRBJ2-3, with TRBD1 matching over 8 bases. The trim removed 9 bases at V and 4 bases at J, leaving 9 bases unmatched. Germline lookup yields CDR1 MNHNY and CDR2 SVGAGI (reference sequence). The CDR3 is 14 amino acids. In DNA form, the CDR3 reads TGTGCCAGTTCAGACAGGGGCGGAGCAGATACGCAGTATTTT. It translates to CASSDRGGADTQYF.

This sequence joins TRBV6-5 and TRBJ1-2, with D hard to call. This CDR3 region has 13 residues. Trimming left V 6 bases short and J 0 bases short, with 8 bases between. CDR1 MNHEY and CDR2 SVGAGI come from the germline V gene. The CDR3 loop is CASRMIANYGYTF. CDR3 DNA sequence: TGTGCCAGCAGAATGATAGCTAACTATGGCTACACCTTC.

The chain joins TRBV3-1 (or the pseudogene TRBV3-2) to TRBJ1-2, with 8 bases identical to TRBD1. Germline-derived CDR1 and CDR2 are LGHDT and YNNKEL (reference sequence). J lost 7 bases, V lost 8 bases, and 15 bases had no gene match. The CDR3 length is 15 residues. CDR3 sequence (DNA): TGTGCCAGCCTCCCCGGGACAGGTGATCCTGGTGGCTACACCTTC. Translation: CASLPGTGDPGGYTF.

V gene TRBV2 combines with J gene TRBJ1-1, with 7 nucleotides matching TRBD1. Per germline, CDR1 SNHLY and CDR2 FYNNEI. Losses at the gene ends were 2 bases for V and 3 bases for J; bases not matched to a gene: 6. This CDR3 spans 15 amino acids. CDR3 DNA: TGTGCCAGCAGTGAACCACAGGGGTCCGACACTGAAGCTTTCTTT. Residues: CASSEPQGSDTEAFF.

The V gene is TRBV7-3, the J gene TRBJ1-2; 7 bases line up with TRBD1. CDR3 length equals 13 residues. Unmatched junction bases numbered 3, after V lost 0 bases and J lost 8 bases. Per the germline V gene, CDR1 is SGHTA and CDR2 is FQGTGA. The CDR3 region has the DNA TGTGCCAGCAGCTTAACAGGGGGCAACGGCTACACCTTC. Protein sequence: CASSLTGGNGYTF.

V gene TRBV7-3 combines with J gene TRBJ1-2; TRBD1 agrees at 7 bases. Per the germline V gene, CDR1 is SGHTA and CDR2 is FQGTGA. V shed 4 bases, J shed 6 bases, and the junction held 5 bases outside the gene matches. This CDR3 has 13 residues. The CDR3 loop reads CASSSHRGNGYTF. CDR3 in DNA: TGTGCCAGCAGCTCGCACAGGGGCAATGGCTACACCTTC. Filled out from reference TRBV7-3 and TRBJ1-2, the complete variable domain reads GAGVSQTPSNKVTEKGKYVELRCDPISGHTALYWYRQSLGQGPEFLIYFQGTGAADDSGLPNDRFFAVRPEGSVSTLKIQRTERGDSAVYLCASSSHRGNGYTFGSGTRLTVV.

The chain carries TRBV6-5 and TRBJ2-7; D call uncertain. The germline V and J ends were trimmed by 4 bases and 4 bases, with 14 bases remaining between them. The CDR3 length is 14 residues. The germline gives CDR1 MNHEY, CDR2 SVGAGI. The CDR3 here is CASSSPTGLYEQYF. The CDR3 DNA is TGTGCCAGCAGTTCCCCGACTGGTCTTTACGAGCAGTACTTC.

The chain uses TRBV6-2 or TRBV6-3 and TRBJ1-3; D call uncertain. The CDR3 length is 13 residues. CDR1 MNHEY and CDR2 SVGEGT come from the germline V gene. The ends were cut back, 2 bases at V and 9 bases at J, with 11 bases in the middle. CDR3 residues: CASSYTSGVTIYF. Written as DNA, the CDR3 is TGTGCCAGCAGTTACACCAGCGGAGTCACCATATATTTT.

The chain has TRBV19 and TRBJ2-5, with TRBD1 matching over 7 bases. Germline lookup yields CDR1 LNHDA and CDR2 SQIVND (reference sequence). CDR3 length: 13 residues. J gave up 4 bases and V 3 bases, and 2 bases lay outside the gene matches. The CDR3 DNA sequence: TGTGCCAGTAGTATGGACAGGACAGAGACCCAGTACTTC. Translation: CASSMDRTETQYF.

This clone appeared a few times. The V gene is TRBV7-2, the J gene TRBJ2-7; tentatively, D is TRBD2 (5 bases). V gave up 0 bases and J gave up 5 bases, with 5 bases separating them. Per the germline V gene, CDR1 is SGHTA and CDR2 is FQGNSA. This CDR3 has 12 residues. CDR3 nucleotides: TGTGCCAGCAGCTTAGCGCGGGACGAGCAGTACTTC. This encodes CASSLARDEQYF.

The chain is built from TRBV27 and TRBJ1-2; D is perhaps TRBD1 (6 bases). The V end lost 3 bases, the J end lost 4 bases, and 21 bases lay between the germline ends. From germline, CDR1 is MNHEY and CDR2 SMNVEV (reference sequence). This CDR3 region has 17 residues. CDR3 bases: TGTGCCAGCAGTTTTCTGAGGTCAGGGGCAAGCTCCTATGGCTACACCTTC. Its translation is CASSFLRSGASSYGYTF.

The V call is TRBV7-3, the J call TRBJ2-3, with D hard to call. There are 12 residues in the CDR3. Germline values: CDR1 SGHTA, CDR2 FQGTGA. Trimming removed 6 bases from V and 4 bases from J, with 8 bases in between. The CDR3 DNA reads as TGTGCCAGCAGTCTCAGTTCAGATACGCAGTATTTT. Translated, it gives CASSLSSDTQYF.

The chain is built from TRBV5-4 and TRBJ1-2; D is perhaps TRBD1 (6 bases). Germline assignment: CDR1 SGHNT and CDR2 YYREEE (reference sequence). This CDR3 has 16 amino acids. V lost 3 bases to trimming and J lost 0 bases, with 15 bases between them. Here the CDR3 DNA reads TGTGCCAGCAGCTGGGGCATTAGACAGGCTAACTATGGCTACACCTTC. This encodes CASSWGIRQANYGYTF.

V and J are TRBV6-5 and TRBJ1-1; TRBD1 matches at 9 bases. CDR1 is MNHEY and CDR2 is SVGAGI in the germline V gene. CDR3 length: 14 amino acids. After removal of 8 bases from V and 8 bases from J, the junction contained 12 bases not matched to a gene. CDR3 residues: CASANRDRETEAFF. Here the CDR3 DNA reads TGTGCCAGCGCGAATCGGGACAGGGAAACCGAAGCTTTCTTT.

The chain uses TRBV5-4 and TRBJ1-6, with D uncertain. The CDR3 sequence is 16 residues long. The ends were cut back, 0 bases at V and 0 bases at J, with 7 bases in the middle. Germline V CDR1 and CDR2: SGHNT, YYREEE (reference sequence). CDR3 loop: CASSLDLSSYNSPLHF. The CDR3 DNA sequence: TGTGCCAGCAGCTTGGATCTGAGCTCCTATAATTCACCCCTCCACTTT.

V is TRBV19 and J is TRBJ2-3; TRBD2 agrees at 8 bases. V shed 4 bases and J 1 base; nucleotides not matched to a gene: 13. The V gene's germline CDR1 is LNHDA and CDR2 SQIVND (reference sequence). This CDR3 comprises 18 residues. CDR3 in amino acids: CASSTTLLAAPGTDTQYF. The CDR3 DNA sequence: TGTGCCAGTAGTACAACACTACTAGCGGCCCCCGGCACAGATACGCAGTATTTT.

This chain uses TRBV6-5 with TRBJ1-2; 8 bases fit TRBD1. Germline V gene sequence: CDR1 MNHEY, CDR2 SVGAGI. With 10 bases clipped from V and 5 bases from J, the junction kept 9 bases outside the gene matches. The CDR3 extends over 13 amino acids. The CDR3 DNA follows: TGTGCCACCGGAAGGACAGGGCAATATGGCTACACCTTC. Translating gives CATGRTGQYGYTF.

This clone was found once. V gene TRBV5-1 combines with J gene TRBJ1-1; D gene unclear. The CDR3 totals 15 residues. Germline CDR1 is SGHRS and CDR2 is YFSETQ. V lost 3 bases and J lost 2, with 14 bases in between. The CDR3 DNA sequence: TGCGCCAGCAGCTCGGAGGGAAGCGCCAACACTGAAGCTTTCTTT. As protein: CASSSEGSANTEAFF.

This sequence joins TRBV6-2 or TRBV6-3 and TRBJ2-2; D is uncertain. Trimming pared 4 bases from V and 6 bases from J, leaving 9 bases between. The germline V gene has CDR1 MNHEY and CDR2 SVGEGT. CDR3 length equals 13 residues. The CDR3 coding sequence is TGTGCCAGCAGTTCTCAAGGAGCCGGGGAGCTGTTTTTT. It translates to CASSSQGAGELFF.